This T cell receptor beta chain was found in a study of blood T cells in healthy people across ages. Study in general: Template-switching capture recovered about one barcoded beta molecule per two T cells.

As regards this clonotype: Its specificity is not known.

Study-level findings and limits: Diversity was estimated from one million T cells, and these estimates were considered underestimates. Nothing was known about donor CMV status, and this possibly confounded expanded clonotype changes.

For the second PCR, which ran for 7 to 11 cycles, a sample-barcoded 5' primer and a J-beta primer mix were used. Every sample produced at least 2.5 million CDR3-containing paired-end reads. MiXCR, run by TCRdb on the 5' RACE reads, gives a single entry per CDR3 protein. The sample holds about 1.7 million distinct CDR3 sequences, 28% seen once. The source is a woman aged 25-40 years in good health. The sequenced material came from blood.

The CDR3 sequence: CSGRSGYEQYF. The CDR3 region has the DNA TGCAGCGGGCGCTCGGGCTACGAGCAGTACTTC. This chain connects TRBV29-1 to TRBJ2-7; D is uncertain. The germline V and J ends were trimmed by 7 bases and 3 bases, with 10 bases remaining between them. This CDR3 has 11 residues. Per germline, CDR1 SQVTM and CDR2 ANQGSEA.